The rows below give T cell receptor beta chains drawn from one sample of a study of blood T cell repertoires in COVID-19. The repertoire was sequenced with immunoSEQ multiplex PCR; TCRdb's copy has only in-frame clones and lacks some. Here the sample spans approximately 500,000 clones, around 87% being singletons. Source material: PBMCs or T cells enriched from blood (not recorded which). These receptors all come from a woman in her 40s who had recovered from COVID-19. Both conserved end residues are part of each CDR3. A D gene is named only where the DNA matches it firmly. Size values are once, few and many counts, or a class for expanded clones, and some rows have none.

clone_size j_call v_call d_call cdr3_aa cdr3_nt
NA TRBJ2-2 TRBV7-9 TRBD2 CASSLITSGMNTGELFF TGTGCCAGCAGCTTAATCACTAGCGGAATGAACACCGGGGAGCTGTTTTTT
once TRBJ2-7 TRBV12-2 NA CASRLGSGGEDEQYF TGTGCAAGTCGCTTAGGGTCAGGGGGCGAAGACGAGCAGTACTTC
NA TRBJ2-1 TRBV14 TRBD2 CASSQGIRLAPSHEQFF TGTGCCAGCAGCCAAGGTATTAGACTAGCCCCCAGTCATGAGCAGTTCTTC
NA TRBJ1-2 TRBV27 TRBD1 CASSLFGRSTGFKGFYGYTF TGTGCCAGCAGTTTATTCGGACGATCGACAGGGTTTAAAGGATTCTATGGCTACACCTTC
NA TRBJ2-3 TRBV5-8 TRBD2 CASSPNRLAGADTQYF TGTGCCAGCAGCCCTAACCGACTAGCGGGAGCAGATACGCAGTATTTT
NA TRBJ1-1 TRBV12-5 NA CASQTGNTEAFF TGTGCTAGTCAGACGGGGAACACTGAAGCTTTCTTT
few TRBJ2-7 TRBV2 NA CARSPTKYEQYF TGTGCCAGGTCTCCTACCAAGTACGAGCAGTACTTC
NA TRBJ2-3 TRBV5-8 TRBD1 CASSTDRGRTDTQYF TGTGCCAGCAGCACGGACAGGGGGCGGACAGATACGCAGTATTTT
NA TRBJ2-1 TRBV11-3 NA CASSLGGPQVGKQFF TGTGCCAGCAGCTTAGGGGGCCCCCAAGTAGGGAAGCAGTTCTTC
NA TRBJ2-2 TRBV11-2 NA CASSLDQVAWELFF TGTGCCAGCAGCTTAGATCAAGTAGCTTGGGAGCTGTTTTTT
NA TRBJ1-6 TRBV23-1 NA CASSQGVGRRYNSPLHF TGCGCCAGCAGTCAAGGGGTCGGGAGGAGATATAATTCACCCCTCCACTTT
NA TRBJ1-5 TRBV14 TRBD1 CASSGTGLSRQHF TGTGCCAGCTCCGGGACAGGGCTCTCGCGCCAGCATTTT
NA TRBJ2-3 TRBV19 TRBD2 CASREGTSPPDTQYF TGTGCCAGCAGAGAGGGGACTAGTCCTCCAGATACGCAGTATTTT
NA TRBJ1-2 TRBV9 NA CASSVGGRSGYTF TGTGCCAGCAGCGTAGGTGGCAGATCGGGCTACACCTTC
NA TRBJ2-3 TRBV12-3/TRBV12-4 NA CASSSPFTDTQYF TGTGCCAGCAGTTCCCCATTCACAGATACGCAGTATTTT
NA TRBJ2-3 TRBV9 TRBD2 CASSAEPGLAGWWDTQYF TGTGCCAGCAGCGCAGAGCCGGGACTAGCGGGATGGTGGGATACGCAGTATTTT
NA TRBJ1-1 TRBV11-2 TRBD1 CASSGIQDRVTEAFF TGTGCCAGCAGCGGGATTCAGGACAGGGTCACTGAAGCTTTCTTT
NA TRBJ2-2 TRBV19 NA CASSIWGFEGATGELFF TGTGCCAGTAGTATCTGGGGATTTGAGGGCGCCACCGGGGAGCTGTTTTTT
NA TRBJ2-1 TRBV9 TRBD2 CASSVPGTSARNEQFF TGTGCCAGCAGCGTCCCCGGGACTAGCGCAAGGAATGAGCAGTTCTTC
few TRBJ1-5 TRBV2 NA CASSLTRWQPQHF TGTGCCAGCAGCCTGACGCGGTGGCAGCCCCAGCATTTT
NA TRBJ1-1 TRBV27 TRBD1 CASSGDRVKDTEAFF TGTGCCAGCAGCGGGGACAGGGTAAAAGACACTGAAGCTTTCTTT
NA TRBJ1-5 TRBV13 NA CASSSAGGIRHF TGTGCCAGCAGCTCGGCCGGGGGTATCCGGCATTTT
NA TRBJ1-1 TRBV2 NA CASSSDSHNTEAFF TGTGCCAGCAGCTCTGACAGCCACAACACTGAAGCTTTCTTT
once TRBJ1-1 TRBV6-5 TRBD1 CASSLGTAVLNTEAFF TGTGCCAGCAGTTTAGGGACAGCGGTCTTGAACACTGAAGCTTTCTTT
NA TRBJ2-1 TRBV25-1 TRBD2 CASSPGTSGVEQFF TGTGCCAGCAGCCCTGGGACTAGCGGGGTAGAGCAGTTCTTC
NA TRBJ2-1 TRBV7-9 NA CASSLAGGRRINEQFF TGTGCCAGCAGCTTAGCAGGAGGGAGGCGAATCAATGAGCAGTTCTTC
NA TRBJ1-6 TRBV5-4 TRBD1 CASSPGGTGISPLHF TGTGCCAGCAGCCCGGGCGGGACAGGCATTTCACCCCTCCACTTT
NA TRBJ1-1 TRBV27 NA CASSLSPLVRNTEAFF TGTGCCAGCAGTTTATCGCCGTTGGTGAGGAACACTGAAGCTTTCTTT
NA TRBJ2-2 TRBV3-1/TRBV3-2 NA CASSQAIGGELFF TGTGCCAGCAGCCAAGCAATCGGCGGGGAGCTGTTTTTT
NA TRBJ1-2 TRBV20-1 NA CSARGGDGYTF TGCAGTGCCAGGGGTGGGGATGGCTACACCTTC
NA TRBJ1-5 TRBV15 TRBD1 CATSSTPDRGRRGIQPQHF TGTGCCACCAGCAGCACTCCGGACAGGGGGCGGAGGGGAATTCAGCCCCAGCATTTT
NA TRBJ2-5 TRBV24-1 NA CATSDFSGDETQYF TGTGCCACCAGTGATTTTTCCGGGGATGAGACCCAGTACTTC
NA TRBJ2-3 TRBV6-5 NA CASSYSRGADTQYF TGTGCCAGCAGTTACTCCAGGGGGGCAGATACGCAGTATTTT
NA TRBJ2-1 TRBV10-3 TRBD2 CAIRVAGDLGEQFF TGTGCCATCAGAGTGGCGGGAGACCTTGGTGAGCAGTTCTTC
NA TRBJ2-7 TRBV11-3 TRBD1 CASSSRTGGRVEQYF TGTGCCAGCAGCAGCCGGACAGGGGGCCGGGTCGAGCAGTACTTC
NA TRBJ1-2 TRBV25-1 NA CASSESGYGGYTF TGTGCCAGCAGTGAATCAGGTTATGGGGGCTACACCTTC
once TRBJ2-2 TRBV19 NA CASSFLTGELFF TGTGCCAGTAGCTTTCTCACCGGGGAGCTGTTTTTT
once TRBJ2-5 TRBV18 TRBD1 CASSRGAGTEETQYF TGTGCCAGCTCACGGGGTGCCGGGACAGAAGAGACCCAGTACTTC
NA TRBJ2-3 TRBV9 NA CASTNYNTDTQYF TGTGCCTCCACAAATTACAACACAGATACGCAGTATTTT
NA TRBJ1-1 TRBV4-3 NA CASSLAVRGNTEAFF TGCGCCAGCAGCCTTGCCGTGCGCGGGAACACTGAAGCTTTCTTT
NA TRBJ2-7 TRBV7-9 TRBD1 CASSFASMGQGHYEQYF TGTGCCAGCAGCTTCGCCTCAATGGGACAGGGTCACTACGAGCAGTACTTC
NA TRBJ1-1 TRBV2 NA CASSGTEQIEAFF TGTGCCAGCAGTGGGACAGAGCAAATTGAAGCTTTCTTT
NA TRBJ2-7 TRBV2 TRBD2 CASSEGAGGVQAYEQYF TGTGCCAGCAGTGAGGGAGCGGGAGGTGTACAAGCCTACGAGCAGTACTTC
NA TRBJ2-7 TRBV6-5 NA CASSYSGREYEQYF TGTGCCAGCAGTTACTCGGGCCGCGAATACGAGCAGTACTTC
few TRBJ1-1 TRBV6-6 NA CASRSNSEAFF TGTGCCAGCAGGTCTAACAGTGAAGCTTTCTTT
NA TRBJ1-1 TRBV29-1 TRBD1 CSVRGQGEDTEAFF TGCAGCGTTCGCGGACAGGGAGAGGACACTGAAGCTTTCTTT
NA TRBJ1-2 TRBV6-5 NA CASSYSKEGLRGYTF TGTGCCAGCAGTTACTCGAAGGAGGGGTTGCGTGGCTACACCTTC
NA TRBJ1-3 TRBV19 TRBD1 CASSMDRRNTIYF TGTGCCAGTAGTATGGACAGGAGAAACACCATATATTTT
NA TRBJ2-1 TRBV7-2 NA CASSRSLSGSGHEQFF TGTGCCAGCAGCCGGAGTCTTAGTGGCTCGGGTCATGAGCAGTTCTTC
NA TRBJ1-1 TRBV5-1 NA CASSLAVNTEAFF TGCGCCAGCAGCTTGGCGGTGAACACTGAAGCTTTCTTT
NA TRBJ1-2 TRBV5-1 TRBD1 CASSLLAGQGFGYTF TGCGCCAGCAGCTTGCTAGCGGGACAGGGGTTCGGCTACACCTTC
once TRBJ2-1 TRBV7-9 TRBD2 CASSPGTSGSNEQFF TGTGCCAGCAGCCCTGGGACTAGCGGGAGCAATGAGCAGTTCTTC
NA TRBJ1-2 TRBV5-1 NA CASTGGLLNGYTF TGCGCCAGCACGGGGGGACTTCTTAATGGCTACACCTTC
NA TRBJ1-2 TRBV12-3/TRBV12-4 NA CASSPQGFYGYTF TGTGCCAGCAGCCCACAGGGATTCTATGGCTACACCTTC
NA TRBJ2-3 TRBV28 TRBD1 CASRLTGAHTQYF TGTGCCAGCAGGCTGACAGGGGCCCATACGCAGTATTTT
NA TRBJ1-1 TRBV10-3 NA CARKAQGGVSTEAFF TGTGCCAGAAAAGCGCAAGGGGGAGTGAGCACTGAAGCTTTCTTT
NA TRBJ2-3 TRBV24-1 NA CATSGLLDTQYF TGTGCCACCAGCGGTCTCCTGGATACGCAGTATTTT
NA TRBJ2-5 TRBV5-5 TRBD1 CASSSQPGTEFQETQYF TGTGCCAGCAGCTCCCAACCCGGGACAGAGTTTCAAGAGACCCAGTACTTC